Below, one TCR beta chain is given with its context. Assay used: immunoSEQ multiplex PCR; TCRdb lists only in-frame clones, some missing. The sample lists 330,000 or so clones; around two thirds were seen once. The data originate from a study of shared clonotypes between healthy human individuals. This CDR3 has 14 amino acids. Germline V gene sequence: CDR1 MRHNA, CDR2 SNTAGT. V lost 5 bases, J lost 6 bases, and 13 bases lay in between. This TCR derives from a man aged 30 to 45 in good health. The J gene is TRBJ2-2, the V gene TRBV6-4; D possibly corresponds to TRBD1 (5 bases). Sequencing used memory CD4+ T cells sorted from blood. The subset: CD45RA-negative fraction. CDR3 in amino acids: CASSPQELAGELFF. DNA of the CDR3: TGTGCCAGCAGTCCACAGGAGTTGGCCGGGGAGCTGTTTTTT.